The subject of this entry is one T cell receptor beta chain. The sample originates from a study of shared clonotypes between healthy human individuals. The data were produced by immunoSEQ multiplex PCR, yet TCRdb's version contains in-frame clones alone and is incomplete. The sample records about 1.1 million clones, 60% to 85% being singletons. Germline CDR1 and CDR2: MNHEY and SMNVEV (reference sequence). CDR3 size: 14 residues. Trimming took off 3 bases at V and 7 bases at J, with 15 bases between the two ends. This clonotype was obtained from a young man in good health. Some clones in this sample may be carry-over from other donors' samples. The chain couples TRBV27 to TRBJ1-2; possibly TRBD1 for D (6 bases). Material for sequencing was memory CD4+ T cells from PBMCs. As for subset: CD45RA-negative fraction. The CDR3, as DNA: TGTGCCAGCAGTTTCCGTCAGGGGAGTAGTGGCTACACCTTC. Translated: CASSFRQGSSGYTF.